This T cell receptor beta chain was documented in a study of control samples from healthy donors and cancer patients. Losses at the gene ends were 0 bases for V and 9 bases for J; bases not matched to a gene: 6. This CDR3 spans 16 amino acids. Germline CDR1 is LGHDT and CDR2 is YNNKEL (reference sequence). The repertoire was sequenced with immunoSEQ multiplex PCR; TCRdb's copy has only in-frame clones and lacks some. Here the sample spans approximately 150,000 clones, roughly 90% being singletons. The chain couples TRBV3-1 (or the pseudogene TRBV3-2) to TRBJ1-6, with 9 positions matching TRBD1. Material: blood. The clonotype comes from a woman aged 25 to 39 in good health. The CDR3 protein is CASSQEGGQGASPLHF. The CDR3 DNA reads TGTGCCAGCAGCCAAGAGGGGGGACAGGGTGCTTCACCCCTCCACTTT.